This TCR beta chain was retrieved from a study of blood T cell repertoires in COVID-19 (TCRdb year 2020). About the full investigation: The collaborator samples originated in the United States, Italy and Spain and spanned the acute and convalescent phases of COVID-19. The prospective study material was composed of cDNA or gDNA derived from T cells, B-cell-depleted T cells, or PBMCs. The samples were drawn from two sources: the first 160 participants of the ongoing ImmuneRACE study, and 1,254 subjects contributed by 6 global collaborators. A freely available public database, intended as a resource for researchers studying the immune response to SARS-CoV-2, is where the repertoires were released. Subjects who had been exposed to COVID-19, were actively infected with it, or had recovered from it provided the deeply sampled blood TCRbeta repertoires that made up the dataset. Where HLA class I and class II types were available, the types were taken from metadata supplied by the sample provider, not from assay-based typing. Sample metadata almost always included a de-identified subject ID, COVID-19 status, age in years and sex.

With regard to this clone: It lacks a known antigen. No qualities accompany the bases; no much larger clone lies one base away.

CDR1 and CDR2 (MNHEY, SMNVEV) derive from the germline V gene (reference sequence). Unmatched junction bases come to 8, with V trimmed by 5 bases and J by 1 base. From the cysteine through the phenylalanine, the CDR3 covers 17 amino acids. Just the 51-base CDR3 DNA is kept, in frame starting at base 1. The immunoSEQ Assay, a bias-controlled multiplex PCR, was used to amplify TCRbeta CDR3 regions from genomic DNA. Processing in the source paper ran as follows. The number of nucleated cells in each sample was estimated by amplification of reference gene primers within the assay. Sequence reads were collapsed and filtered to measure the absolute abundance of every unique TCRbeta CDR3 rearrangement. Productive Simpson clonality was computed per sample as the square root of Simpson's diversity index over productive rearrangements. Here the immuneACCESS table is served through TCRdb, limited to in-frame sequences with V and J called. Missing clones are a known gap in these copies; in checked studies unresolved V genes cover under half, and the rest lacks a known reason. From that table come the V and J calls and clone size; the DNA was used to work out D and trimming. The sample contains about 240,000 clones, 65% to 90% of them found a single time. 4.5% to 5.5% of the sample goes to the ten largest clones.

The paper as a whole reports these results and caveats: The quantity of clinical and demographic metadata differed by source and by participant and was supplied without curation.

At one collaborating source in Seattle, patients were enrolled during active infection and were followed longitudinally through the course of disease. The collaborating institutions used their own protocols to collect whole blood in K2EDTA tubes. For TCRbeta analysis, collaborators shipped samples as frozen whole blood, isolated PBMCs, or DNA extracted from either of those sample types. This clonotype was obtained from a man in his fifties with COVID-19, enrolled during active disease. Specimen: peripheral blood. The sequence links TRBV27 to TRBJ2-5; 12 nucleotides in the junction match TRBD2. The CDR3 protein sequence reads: CASSLVVLAGGQETQYF. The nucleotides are TGTGCCAGCAGTCTAGTGGTACTAGCGGGGGGCCAAGAGACCCAGTACTTC.